The text below deals with one T cell receptor (beta chain). Its antigen remains unidentified. Vbeta (60) and Jbeta (13) primers were used in the PCR. The data were produced by immunoSEQ multiplex PCR, yet TCRdb's version contains in-frame clones alone and is incomplete. This sample has roughly 130,000 clones, with approximately 68% found just once. This entry is derived from a study of cytomegalovirus exposure and HLA in healthy donors. The study, taken as a whole, reports: Data from an earlier analysis indicated that most TCR beta V segments were productive either about 87% or about 30% of the time. Among the sequence variants, a highly shared cluster was likely an artifact of sequencing.

V was cut by 4 bases and J by 4 bases, with 11 bases left in between. This CDR3 spans 14 amino acids. Germline CDR1 is LNHNV and CDR2 is YYDKDF (reference sequence). The sequenced sample was PBMCs. This TCR was recovered from a man younger than 40 in good health and CMV-seropositive. The chain links TRBV15 to TRBJ2-1, with a tentative D call TRBD1 (5 bases). The CDR3 is CATSKGNIYNEQFF. The CDR3 DNA follows: TGTGCCACCAGCAAGGGGAACATTTACAATGAGCAGTTCTTC.